These 22 T cell receptor beta chains were sequenced from one sample in a study of shared clonotypes between healthy human individuals. The repertoire was sequenced with immunoSEQ multiplex PCR; TCRdb's copy has only in-frame clones and lacks some. The sample lists 2 million to 3 million clones, 90% to 95% seen once, with more than 0.35% in the top ten. Sequencing was performed on naive CD4+ T cells from PBMCs. Sample subset: CD45RA+ positively selected. The receptors were sampled from a man aged 18 to 35 in good health. Some clones in this sample may be carry-over from other donors' samples.

This chain links TRBV2 with TRBJ2-6, with 7 bases that match TRBD2. The germline V gene encodes CDR1 SNHLY and CDR2 FYNNEI. This CDR3 contains 18 residues. Trimming took 5 bases from V and 2 from J; bases not matched to a gene: 12. CDR3 coding DNA: TGTGCCAGCAGTCGTAAATTTCATCGGGAGGCTGGGGCCAACGTCCTGACTTTC. Translating gives CASSRKFHREAGANVLTF.

Details on this clone: A junction boundary mismatches the germline segment, possibly from a read error. The gene calls are TRBV28 and TRBJ2-7, with D possibly matching TRBD1 (5 bases). From germline, CDR1 is MDHEN and CDR2 SYDVKM. CDR3 length: 16 residues. CDR3 in DNA: TGTGCCAGCAGTTACAAGTGGACATTGACCTCCTACGAGCAGCACTTC. Translating it yields CASSYKWTLTSYEQHF.

This clone has a handful of counts. The chain combines TRBV25-1 with TRBJ1-1; 9 bases fit TRBD1. There are 12 residues in the CDR3. CDR1 MGHDK and CDR2 SYGVNS come from the germline V gene. Trimming removed 6 bases from V and 9 bases from J; junction bases left unmatched: 5. CDR3 sequence: CASRPGTGKAFF. The CDR3 DNA is TGTGCCAGCAGACCAGGGACAGGGAAAGCTTTCTTT.

This chain joins TRBV11-3 and TRBJ2-1; TRBD1 is a possible D gene (6 bases). The V and J ends lost 4 bases and 4 bases respectively, with 17 bases between them. The CDR3 extends over 16 amino acids. Germline values: CDR1 SGHNT, CDR2 YENEEA. Here the CDR3 DNA reads TGTGCCAGCAGCTATCGGTGGGCAGGGGATTACAATGAGCAGTTCTTC. Protein sequence: CASSYRWAGDYNEQFF.

The chain couples TRBV9 to TRBJ2-3; D gene unclear. From germline, CDR1 is SGDLS and CDR2 YYNGEE. The V end was cut by 0 bases, the J end by 0 bases, with 14 bases between. The CDR3 is made up of 17 amino acids. The DNA for the CDR3 is TGTGCCAGCAGCGTAGGTCCAGGACCATTCAGCACAGATACGCAGTATTTT. Protein: CASSVGPGPFSTDTQYF.

The chain couples TRBV5-8 to TRBJ2-6; perhaps TRBD2 as D (5 bases). V was clipped by 6 bases and J by 0 bases, with 16 bases between them. Germline V gene lookup returns CDR1 SGHTS and CDR2 YDEGEE. There are 17 residues in the CDR3. DNA for the CDR3: TGTGCCAGCACTGTTGGGAGATTCCACTCTGGGGCCAACGTCCTGACTTTC. Amino acids: CASTVGRFHSGANVLTF.

The rearrangement links TRBV4-2 to TRBJ1-2, with TRBD1 matching over 10 bases. Germline values: CDR1 LGHNA, CDR2 YNFKEQ. V lost 1 base and J lost 3; bases outside the gene matches: 8. The CDR3 runs to 17 residues. Here the CDR3 reads CASSQGQGATLDYGYTF. The CDR3 coding sequence is TGTGCCAGCAGCCAAGGACAGGGGGCGACGCTTGACTATGGCTACACCTTC.

V usage is TRBV5-1 and J usage is TRBJ2-2; 12 bases are a match to TRBD2. The CDR3 runs to 15 residues. J gave up 6 bases and V 4 bases, and 4 bases lay outside the gene matches. Germline assignment: CDR1 SGHRS and CDR2 YFSETQ. CDR3 residues: CASSPRTSGAGELFF. Here the CDR3 DNA reads TGCGCCAGCAGCCCCCGGACTAGCGGGGCCGGGGAGCTGTTTTTT.

The rearrangement uses TRBV7-2 and TRBJ2-7; D is undetermined. This CDR3 region has 15 residues. V lost 4 bases, J lost 4 bases, and 17 bases lay in between. Per the germline V gene, CDR1 is SGHTA and CDR2 is FQGNSA. The CDR3 sequence: CASSSDRWSLYEQYF. CDR3 coding DNA: TGTGCCAGCAGCTCCGATAGGTGGAGCCTATACGAGCAGTACTTC. Full variable domain (remainder filled in from reference TRBV7-2 and TRBJ2-7): GAGVSQSPSNKVTEKGKDVELRCDPISGHTALYWYRQSLGQGLEFLIYFQGNSAPDKSGLPSDRFSAERTGGSVSTLTIQRTQQEDSAVYLCASSSDRWSLYEQYFGPGTRLTVT.

Comment on this clone: One junction end disagrees with the germline gene, perhaps due to a read error. The chain recombines TRBV9 with TRBJ2-3; 7 nucleotides match TRBD1. There are 15 residues in the CDR3. Germline V gene data show CDR1 as SGDLS and CDR2 as YYNGEE. The CDR3 here is CAGSVVGQNTDTQYF. The CDR3, as DNA: TGTGCCGGCAGCGTAGTGGGACAGAACACAGATACGCAGTATTTT.

The chain has TRBV2 and TRBJ1-1, with D possibly being TRBD1 (5 bases). Germline V gene sequence: CDR1 SNHLY, CDR2 FYNNEI. The CDR3 spans 14 residues. V gave up 6 bases and J gave up 0 bases, with 11 bases separating them. The CDR3 loop is CASRTTDMNTEAFF. CDR3 in DNA: TGTGCCAGCAGGACGACAGACATGAACACTGAAGCTTTCTTT.

This clone was observed once. Other nucleotide sequences from this sample produce the same CDR3. The rearrangement links TRBV5-1 to TRBJ2-5; D remains ambiguous. The CDR3 has 14 residues. Trimming shortened V by 0 bases and J by 1 base, and 7 bases separated the two germline ends. The germline CDR1 and CDR2 sequences are SGHRS and YFSETQ. DNA of the CDR3: TGCGCCAGCAGCTTGGAAGGACCCCAAGAGACCCAGTACTTC. Protein product: CASSLEGPQETQYF.

V is TRBV5-1 and J is TRBJ2-3; no clear D. Germline-derived CDR1 and CDR2 are SGHRS and YFSETQ. Trimming took off 0 bases at V and 4 bases at J, with 12 bases between the two ends. This CDR3 contains 15 residues. The CDR3 region has the DNA TGCGCCAGCAGCTTGGCCGACACTCGAGCAGATACGCAGTATTTT. This translates into CASSLADTRADTQYF.

The chain links TRBV27 to TRBJ2-7; D might be TRBD1 (6 bases). Between the trimmed V and J ends, which lost 8 bases and 3 bases, there was a span of 8 bases. Looked up from germline, CDR1 is MNHEY and CDR2 is SMNVEV (reference sequence). The CDR3 length is 11 residues. CDR3 coding DNA: TGTGCCAGCGGGACACTCTACGAGCAGTACTTC. Its translation is CASGTLYEQYF.

The chain has TRBV6-5 and TRBJ1-6; D is undetermined. Per the germline V gene, CDR1 is MNHEY and CDR2 is SVGAGI. Trimming left V 3 bases short and J 10 bases short, with 13 bases between. The CDR3 has 14 amino acids. The CDR3 loop reads CASSYDTTGSPLHF. In nucleotides, the CDR3 is TGTGCCAGCAGTTATGACACGACGGGGTCACCCCTCCACTTT.

The gene calls are TRBV2 and TRBJ1-5, with no clear D. CDR1 and CDR2 (germline): SNHLY, FYNNEI. The CDR3 runs 14 residues. Trimming took off 4 bases at V and 4 bases at J, with 11 bases between the two ends. CDR3 sequence reads: CASSVIQENQPQHF. CDR3 coding DNA: TGTGCCAGCAGTGTAATCCAGGAGAATCAGCCCCAGCATTTT.

The DNA of the CDR3 is TGTGCCACCAGCAGAGCCTCGGGACATGGGAATGAAAAACTGTTTTTT. Amino acid sequence: CATSRASGHGNEKLFF. The chain is built from TRBV15 and TRBJ1-4; D is possibly TRBD1 (6 bases). CDR3 length: 16 residues. Germline CDR1 and CDR2: LNHNV and YYDKDF (reference sequence). V gave up 1 base and J gave up 5 bases, with 14 bases separating them.

The chain combines TRBV7-9 with TRBJ1-1, with 9 bases identical to TRBD1. V dropped 8 bases and J dropped 3; count of bases not matched to a gene: 7. Germline lookup yields CDR1 SEHNR and CDR2 FQNEAQ (reference sequence). The CDR3 totals 14 residues. The CDR3 DNA reads TGTGCCAGCGCCATACAGGGGGCGCACACTGAAGCTTTCTTT. Its translation is CASAIQGAHTEAFF.

For this clone: The sample contains more than one DNA sequence encoding this CDR3. The chain joins TRBV5-1 to TRBJ1-3; possibly TRBD1 for D (5 bases). The CDR3 loop spans 15 amino acids. With 3 bases removed from V and 1 base from J, the gap between germline ends came to 11 bases. CDR1 and CDR2 (germline): SGHRS, YFSETQ. The CDR3 region has the DNA TGCGCCAGCAGCTCGACAGCGAGTTCTGGAAACACCATATATTTT. It yields the protein CASSSTASSGNTIYF.

This sequence joins TRBV9 and TRBJ2-7, with 11 bases lining up with TRBD1. The V gene's germline CDR1 is SGDLS and CDR2 YYNGEE. Germline trimming cut 3 bases from V and 1 base from J; bases unmatched to any gene: 12. The CDR3 is 18 residues long. CDR3 DNA: TGTGCCAGCAGCGCCGCGGCCGGGACAGGGGGTAGTTCCTACGAGCAGTACTTC. Its translation: CASSAAAGTGGSSYEQYF.

The rearrangement joins TRBV4-2 to TRBJ2-7; 10 nucleotides match TRBD2. Germline CDR1 is LGHNA and CDR2 is YNFKEQ. CDR3 length equals 18 residues. V was pared by 4 bases and J by 2 bases, with 14 bases of the junction left unmatched. This chain's CDR3 is CASSRTLLAGGLTYEQYF. The CDR3 DNA reads as TGTGCCAGCAGCCGTACCCTCTTAGCGGGAGGCCTCACCTACGAGCAGTACTTC.

V and J are TRBV6-6 and TRBJ2-5; 7 bases map to TRBD2. Near its end, the DNA agrees better with TRBJ2-7, so the J call may be wrong. The length of the CDR3 is 15 residues. CDR1 MNHNY and CDR2 SVGAGI come from the germline V gene (reference sequence). Written as DNA, the CDR3 is TGTGCCAGCAGTTACCCCCCCCGGCGGGAGAGCGAGCAGTACTTC. This gives the protein CASSYPPRRESEQYF.